These 28 T cell receptor beta chains came from one sample sequenced in a study of blood T cell repertoires in COVID-19. Repertoires were generated with immunoSEQ multiplex PCR, while TCRdb's copy carries only in-frame clones and drops some. This repertoire shows about 130,000 clones, around 83% found once; its top ten account for 7% to 10%. The specimen sequenced was PBMCs or T cells enriched from blood (not recorded which). These TCRs come from a middle-aged man who had recovered from COVID-19.

CDR3 amino acids: CASSKADSQFYEQYF. CDR3 nucleotides: TGTGCCAGCAGCAAAGCCGACAGCCAATTCTACGAGCAGTACTTC. V is TRBV21-1 and J is TRBJ2-7; the table assigns TRBD1, which was not confirmed against the DNA. TRBV21-1 is flagged as a pseudogene. This CDR3 is 15 amino acids long.

The chain employs TRBV9 and TRBJ2-1; 10 bases map to TRBD2. V was clipped by 3 bases and J by 4 bases; unmatched bases: 7. The CDR3 is 16 amino acids. Germline CDR1 is SGDLS and CDR2 is YYNGEE. DNA of the CDR3: TGTGCCAGCAGCGGCCCACTAGCGGGGCGGTACAATGAGCAGTTCTTC. It codes for CASSGPLAGRYNEQFF.

This rearrangement joins TRBV7-2 to TRBJ2-7; TRBD1 matches 7 bases. With 5 bases clipped from V and 2 bases from J, the junction kept 0 bases outside the gene matches. Germline CDR1 SGHTA, CDR2 FQGNSA. The CDR3 covers 12 residues. The CDR3 spells CASSQGAYEQYF. The DNA of the CDR3 is TGTGCCAGCAGCCAGGGGGCCTACGAGCAGTACTTC. The complete variable domain, with remaining parts taken from reference TRBV7-2 and TRBJ2-7, reads GAGVSQSPSNKVTEKGKDVELRCDPISGHTALYWYRQSLGQGLEFLIYFQGNSAPDKSGLPSDRFSAERTGGSVSTLTIQRTQQEDSAVYLCASSQGAYEQYFGPGTRLTVT.

Of note for this clone: Distinct nucleotide sequences in the sample also encode this CDR3. This rearrangement joins TRBV18 to TRBJ2-5; 7 bases agree with TRBD1. The V segment lost 0 bases and the J segment 2 bases; nucleotides outside the gene matches: 0. This CDR3 comprises 14 residues. CDR1 is KGHSH, CDR2 LQKENI, per germline. Written as DNA, the CDR3 is TGTGCCAGCTCACCACCGGGACAGCAAGAGACCCAGTACTTC. Translating it yields CASSPPGQQETQYF. Combining the CDR3 with reference TRBV18 and TRBJ2-5 gives the whole variable domain NAGVMQNPRHLVRRRGQEARLRCSPMKGHSHVYWYRQLPEEGLKFMVYLQKENIIDESGMPKERFSAEFPKEGPSILRIQQVVRGDSAAYFCASSPPGQQETQYFGPGTRLLVL.

The chain employs TRBV13 and TRBJ2-1; D remains unclear. The CDR3 contains 12 residues. Germline V gene lookup returns CDR1 PRHDT and CDR2 FYEKMQ (reference sequence). The V end was cut by 5 bases, the J end by 6 bases, with 8 bases between. The CDR3, as DNA: TGTGCCAGCAGCCTCCCAGGCAATGAGCAGTTCTTC. It yields the protein CASSLPGNEQFF.

The V call is TRBV28, the J call TRBJ2-7; TRBD1 might be the D (5 bases). CDR1 and CDR2 (germline): MDHEN, SYDVKM. V was clipped by 6 bases and J by 3 bases, with 21 bases between them. CDR3 length: 16 amino acids. CDR3 in amino acids: CASRLGGARSVYEQYF. The CDR3 DNA reads as TGTGCCAGCAGACTCGGTGGGGCCCGGTCTGTCTACGAGCAGTACTTC.

This clone was observed a single time. CDR3 region: CASSFGQGMADTQYF. CDR3 in DNA: TGTGCCAGCAGCTTTGGACAGGGGATGGCAGATACGCAGTATTTT. The genes are TRBV5-4 and TRBJ2-3; 9 nucleotides agree with TRBD1. Germline V gene data show CDR1 as SGHNT and CDR2 as YYREEE (reference sequence). CDR3 length equals 15 residues. The trim removed 2 bases at V and 4 bases at J, leaving 5 bases unmatched.

The CDR3 sequence: CASSVRRENEQFF. In DNA form, the CDR3 reads TGTGCCAGCAGCGTACGTAGAGAGAATGAGCAGTTCTTC. The chain uses TRBV7-3 and TRBJ2-1; D remains unclear. Germline CDR1 is SGHTA and CDR2 is FQGTGA. The CDR3 loop spans 13 amino acids. Trimming pared 5 bases from V and 7 bases from J, leaving 12 bases between.

The V call is TRBV9, the J call TRBJ2-1; 10 nucleotides line up with TRBD1. V dropped 4 bases and J dropped 6; count of bases not matched to a gene: 13. The CDR3 is made up of 17 amino acids. CDR1 and CDR2 from the germline V gene are SGDLS and YYNGEE. The CDR3 spells CASSTRRDRGALNEQFF. In DNA, the CDR3 is TGTGCCAGCAGCACCCGACGGGACAGGGGCGCCCTCAATGAGCAGTTCTTC.

The V and J genes are TRBV7-9 and TRBJ1-1; D gene unclear. The length of the CDR3 is 14 residues. Per the germline V gene, CDR1 is SEHNR and CDR2 is FQNEAQ (reference sequence). Trimming left V 5 bases short and J 3 bases short, with 13 bases between. The CDR3: CASSLEAGDTEAFF. The CDR3 nucleotides are TGTGCCAGCAGCCTTGAGGCGGGTGACACTGAAGCTTTCTTT. The complete variable domain, with remaining parts taken from reference TRBV7-9 and TRBJ1-1, reads DTGVSQNPRHKITKRGQNVTFRCDPISEHNRLYWYRQTLGQGPEFLTYFQNEAQLEKSRLLSDRFSAERPKGSFSTLEIQRTEQGDSAMYLCASSLEAGDTEAFFGQGTRLTVV.

The V call is TRBV5-1, the J call TRBJ1-1; D remains ambiguous. The CDR3 length is 14 residues. The germline V and J ends were trimmed by 0 bases and 1 base, with 7 bases remaining between them. CDR1 is SGHRS and CDR2 is YFSETQ in the germline V gene. The CDR3 DNA reads as TGCGCCAGCAGCTTGGCCAGCGGGAACACTGAAGCTTTCTTT. Residues: CASSLASGNTEAFF.

The genes are TRBV19 and TRBJ2-7; 7 nucleotides line up with TRBD1. This CDR3 spans 14 amino acids. The junction had 9 bases not matched to a gene; V was cut back by 5 bases and J by 5 bases. Germline assignment: CDR1 LNHDA and CDR2 SQIVND (reference sequence). The CDR3 sequence: CASSPGTASHEQYF. CDR3 sequence (DNA): TGTGCCAGTAGTCCCGGGACAGCTTCGCACGAGCAGTACTTC.

The chain couples TRBV27 to TRBJ2-1; 10 bases match TRBD2. Germline values: CDR1 MNHEY, CDR2 SMNVEV (reference sequence). The CDR3 contains 17 residues. V lost 6 bases and J lost 10; bases outside the gene matches: 18. The CDR3 here is CASRQTLAPAGGREQFF. The CDR3 DNA is TGTGCCAGCAGACAAACCCTTGCCCCAGCGGGGGGGCGAGAGCAGTTCTTC.

The chain links TRBV5-1 to TRBJ2-5; D is possibly TRBD2 (6 bases). There are 15 residues in the CDR3. Germline V CDR1 and CDR2: SGHRS, YFSETQ. Trimming shortened V by 3 bases and J by 1 base, and 13 bases separated the two germline ends. The CDR3 region is CASSSGGGFQETQYF. DNA of the CDR3: TGCGCCAGCAGCTCCGGGGGTGGGTTCCAAGAGACCCAGTACTTC.

This chain joins TRBV27 and TRBJ1-2; possible D gene TRBD1, 5 bases. The V and J ends lost 8 bases and 5 bases respectively, with 15 bases between them. From germline, CDR1 is MNHEY and CDR2 SMNVEV (reference sequence). The CDR3 is 13 amino acids. The CDR3 nucleotides read TGTGCCAGCCGGTTTGGGGCAAATTATGGCTACACCTTC. Its translation: CASRFGANYGYTF.

The chain is built from TRBV6-5 and TRBJ2-7, with a tentative D call TRBD1 (5 bases). The germline V and J ends were trimmed by 1 base and 0 bases, with 10 bases remaining between them. The CDR3 has 15 residues. Per germline, CDR1 MNHEY and CDR2 SVGAGI. CDR3 amino acids: CASSYWGRGSYEQYF. For the CDR3, the DNA is TGTGCCAGCAGTTACTGGGGCCGAGGCTCCTACGAGCAGTACTTC.

The CDR3 coding sequence is TGTGCCAGCAGACATCTAGCGGGGGGGACCTACAATGAGCAGTTCTTC. Residues: CASRHLAGGTYNEQFF. The chain carries TRBV13 and TRBJ2-1, with 12 bases matching TRBD2. The CDR3 sequence is 16 residues long. The V gene end was trimmed by 6 bases and the J gene end by 2 bases; junction bases not matched to a gene: 5. The germline V gene has CDR1 PRHDT and CDR2 FYEKMQ (reference sequence).

V is TRBV5-4 and J is TRBJ1-4; 9 bases agree with TRBD1. Trimming took 4 bases from V and 6 from J; bases not matched to a gene: 4. Germline CDR1 and CDR2: SGHNT and YYREEE (reference sequence). This CDR3 has 14 residues. DNA of the CDR3: TGTGCCAGCAGCCTCGACAGGGGGGATGAAAAACTGTTTTTT. Translation: CASSLDRGDEKLFF.

Only a few counts were recorded for this clone. The chain couples TRBV5-3 to TRBJ2-5; a possible D gene is TRBD2 (5 bases). TRBV5-3 is an ORF for which the function is uncertain. Deletions cut 2 bases from V and 2 bases from J, with 19 bases between. The CDR3 has 17 residues. The CDR3 DNA sequence: TGTGCCAGAAGCTTTACCCAGTGCCCGGGGTGGCAAGAGACCCAGTACTTC. Encoded protein: CARSFTQCPGWQETQYF.

The chain uses TRBV9 and TRBJ2-5; TRBD1 aligns across 7 bases. The CDR3 is 15 amino acids. CDR1 is SGDLS and CDR2 is YYNGEE in the germline V gene. With V trimmed by 0 bases and J by 3 bases, 5 bases remained unmatched. CDR3 protein: CASSVVPTGKETQYF. CDR3 DNA: TGTGCCAGCAGCGTAGTTCCGACAGGGAAAGAGACCCAGTACTTC.

This clone was observed a handful of times. This chain links TRBV11-3 with TRBJ2-2, with D maybe TRBD1 (8 bases). Germline V gives CDR1 SGHNT, CDR2 YENEEA. V lost 3 bases to trimming and J lost 3 bases, with 11 bases between them. CDR3 length: 15 residues. CDR3 nucleotides: TGTGCCAGCAGCTTCACAGGGGGGGACACCGGGGAGCTGTTTTTT. As protein: CASSFTGGDTGELFF.

The V gene is TRBV6-5, the J gene TRBJ2-3, with TRBD1 identical over 7 bases. This CDR3 has 15 amino acids. V lost 4 bases and J lost 2; bases outside the gene matches: 6. The germline V gene has CDR1 MNHEY and CDR2 SVGAGI. CDR3 protein: CASSLGGALTDTQYF. CDR3 nucleotide sequence: TGTGCCAGCAGTTTAGGGGGCGCACTCACAGATACGCAGTATTTT.

V and J are TRBV7-2 and TRBJ1-3, with D unclear. The CDR3 is 14 residues long. V lost 5 bases and J 0 bases, leaving 8 bases between the germline ends. Germline CDR1 SGHTA, CDR2 FQGNSA. CDR3 residues: CASSEAFSGNTIYF. The CDR3 DNA is TGTGCCAGCAGCGAGGCCTTCTCTGGAAACACCATATATTTT.

In this sample, this clone turned up once. This chain uses TRBV4-3 with TRBJ1-4; D gene unclear. The V end lost 0 bases, the J end lost 8 bases, and 25 bases lay between the germline ends. The CDR3 runs 19 residues. CDR1 is LGHNA and CDR2 is YSLEER in the germline V gene. The CDR3 DNA sequence: TGCGCCAGCAGCCAAGATCAGGCCCGCACCCTTTCAGGTAGAGAAAAACTGTTTTTT. This sequence encodes CASSQDQARTLSGREKLFF.

This clone has more than one count but fewer than ten. CDR3 amino acids: CASSLGISSYEQYF. CDR3 bases: TGTGCCAGCAGCTTAGGCATCAGCTCCTACGAGCAGTACTTC. The chain employs TRBV7-8 and TRBJ2-7; D call uncertain. The CDR3 is 14 residues long. Germline lookup yields CDR1 SGHVS and CDR2 FQNEAQ. Trimming cost V 1 base and J 0 bases, with 7 bases left between them.

This clone was observed a single time. The CDR3 coding sequence is TGTGCCAGTAGACCCGGGGTCGGCACAGATACGCAGTATTTT. It translates to CASRPGVGTDTQYF. The chain joins TRBV19 to TRBJ2-3; tentative D call: TRBD2 (5 bases). The germline gives CDR1 LNHDA, CDR2 SQIVND (reference sequence). The CDR3 is 14 residues long. V was pared by 6 bases and J by 1 base, with 11 bases between. Complete variable domain (other parts from reference TRBV19 and TRBJ2-3): DGGITQSPKYLFRKEGQNVTLSCEQNLNHDAMYWYRQDPGQGLRLIYYSQIVNDFQKGDIAEGYSVSREKKESFPLTVTSAQKNPTAFYLCASRPGVGTDTQYFGPGTRLTVL.

This clone was counted a single time. The chain links TRBV7-2 to TRBJ2-3; D is possibly TRBD1 (6 bases). The CDR3 is made up of 16 amino acids. The V gene's germline CDR1 is SGHTA and CDR2 FQGNSA. Deletions cut 1 base from V and 0 bases from J, with 11 bases between. The CDR3 is CASSLGQGHSTDTQYF. CDR3 bases: TGTGCCAGCAGCTTAGGCCAGGGGCACAGCACAGATACGCAGTATTTT.

This chain's CDR3 is CASSSQGVPNEKLFF. CDR3 bases: TGCGCCAGCAGCTCACAGGGAGTCCCTAATGAAAAACTGTTTTTT. The chain uses TRBV5-1 and TRBJ1-4; D perhaps matches TRBD1 (6 bases). The CDR3 extends over 15 amino acids. V lost 3 bases and J lost 3, with 12 bases in between. Germline CDR1 is SGHRS and CDR2 is YFSETQ.